This T cell receptor beta chain is drawn from a study of blood T cells in healthy people across ages. Regarding the study as a whole: It was not possible, with unsorted PBMCs, to conclusively compare naive and antigen-experienced cells.

Germline CDR1 is SGHTA and CDR2 is FQGNSA. V lost 4 bases and J lost 4, with 19 bases in between. CDR3 length: 16 amino acids. This clonotype was observed a handful of times. What it recognizes is unknown. Using a J-beta primer mix together with a sample-barcoded 5' primer, a second PCR was run for about 6 to 12 cycles. TCRdb processed the 5' RACE reads anew with MiXCR; each CDR3 protein has one entry. The data hold approximately 960,000 distinct CDR3 sequences, with about 27% observed a single time. This same sample was also taken into another study, of T cells of mothers and their children.

This receptor was taken from a woman aged 40 to 55 in good health. The chain uses TRBV7-2 and TRBJ1-2, with D maybe TRBD1 (6 bases). Sequencing used blood. This CDR3 is CASSSFAQGMSYGYTF. The CDR3 DNA sequence: TGTGCCAGCAGCTCCTTCGCACAGGGAATGTCCTATGGCTACACCTTC.